This T cell receptor beta chain was identified during a study of blood T cell repertoires in COVID-19. At the level of the study: The study drew acute and convalescent COVID-19 samples from the United States, Italy and Spain.

Sequencing used immunoSEQ multiplex PCR; TCRdb keeps in-frame clones, though not all of them. Of about 110,000 clones in the sample, under 90% were seen once. Looked up from germline, CDR1 is SGHTS and CDR2 is YDEGEE. Deletions cut 1 base from V and 9 bases from J, with 8 bases between. The CDR3 covers 11 residues. The sample was peripheral blood. This TCR was sampled from a woman aged 50 to 60 with acute or convalescent COVID-19. V and J are TRBV5-8 and TRBJ2-7; D gene ambiguous. DNA for the CDR3: TGTGCCAGCAGCTTGAAAAGCTGGCAGTACTTC. Translated, it gives CASSLKSWQYF.